Listed here is a single TCR beta chain. This entry is derived from a study of T-cell reconstitution after alpha-beta-depleted transplantation in children. This sample's TCRbeta library carried unique molecular identifier barcodes. TCRdb redid the calling of the PCR reads with MiXCR, one entry per CDR3 protein. The table records 350,000 to 500,000 distinct CDR3 sequences, 43% of them present only once. Germline V gives CDR1 MNHNS, CDR2 SASEGT. Trimming took off 4 bases at V and 5 bases at J, with 15 bases between the two ends. The CDR3 contains 15 residues. V is TRBV6-1 and J is TRBJ2-4, with D maybe TRBD1 (5 bases). This TCR derives from a girl aged 2-10 years with aplastic anemia, due to receive a stem cell transplant. Material: PBMCs, obtained before TCRalphabeta/CD19-depleted stem cell transplant. The CDR3, as DNA: TGTGCCAGCAGTGCCTACTCAGGGTTTCAAAACATTCAGTACTTC. Encoded protein: CASSAYSGFQNIQYF.